The 15 T cell receptor beta chains below all came from one sample that was sequenced in a study of breast tumors, draining lymph nodes, adjacent tissues. Axillary draining lymph nodes of breast cancer patients supplied the node samples. TCRdb re-called the multiplex PCR reads with MiXCR, one entry per CDR3 protein. The sample consists of 150,000 to 200,000 distinct CDR3 sequences, about 33% of them appearing once. The sequencing sample was made of axillary lymph node tissue. The receptors derive from a female donor with breast cancer. Some clones in this sample may be carry-over from other donors' samples.

In this sample, this clonotype turned up a few times. The J gene is TRBJ2-5, the V gene TRBV3-1, with 9 bases lining up with TRBD2. Per the germline V gene, CDR1 is LGHDT and CDR2 is YNNKEL (reference sequence). The CDR3 extends over 14 amino acids. The J segment lost 3 bases and the V segment lost 4 bases, leaving 3 bases of the junction unmatched. The CDR3 protein is CASSLSSGEETQYF. Here the CDR3 DNA reads TGTGCCAGCAGCCTATCTAGCGGGGAAGAGACCCAGTACTTC.

This clonotype was picked up many times. V is TRBV10-3 and J is TRBJ2-7; no clear D gene. The germline V gene has CDR1 ENHRY and CDR2 SYGVKD. The CDR3 sequence is 14 residues long. Between the trimmed V and J ends, which lost 4 bases and 6 bases, there was a span of 16 bases. The CDR3 sequence is CAISAQPGPAEQYF. Here the CDR3 DNA reads TGTGCCATCAGTGCCCAACCCGGACCGGCCGAGCAGTACTTC.

This clonotype was seen repeatedly, ten times or more. The chain employs TRBV11-2 and TRBJ1-3, with TRBD1 matching 7 bases. This CDR3 contains 15 residues. The V gene's germline CDR1 is SGHAT and CDR2 FQNNGV. V was pared by 3 bases and J by 11 bases, with 13 bases of the junction left unmatched. CDR3 sequence reads: CASSLLKGTVGPIYF. CDR3 sequence (DNA): TGTGCCAGCAGCTTGCTAAAAGGGACAGTCGGCCCCATATATTTT.

As regards this clonotype: One end of the junction does not line up with germline, which may come from a read error. The rearrangement links TRBV9 to TRBJ2-3, with D possibly matching TRBD2 (5 bases). Germline V lookup: CDR1 SGDLS, CDR2 YYNGEE. The CDR3 extends over 17 amino acids. The CDR3 bases are TGTACCAGCAGCGGTAAGGGAGCCAGTGTTCGGGCAGATACGCAGTATTTT. Translating gives CTSSGKGASVRADTQYF.

Many counts were recorded for this clonotype. The chain has TRBV2 and TRBJ1-2; D remains ambiguous. V dropped 6 bases and J dropped 3 bases, with 2 bases sitting between them. CDR3 length: 10 amino acids. Per germline, CDR1 SNHLY and CDR2 FYNNEI. The CDR3 region has the DNA TGTGCCAGCAGCGACTATGGCTACACCTTC. Protein product: CASSDYGYTF.

The sample holds many counts of this clonotype. The chain uses TRBV7-2 and TRBJ1-3, with D uncertain. There are 13 residues in the CDR3. V was pared by 1 base and J by 4 bases, with 5 bases between. Germline assignment: CDR1 SGHTA and CDR2 FQGNSA. As DNA, the CDR3 is TGTGCCAGCAGCTTAGGGATAGGAAACACCATATATTTT. This encodes CASSLGIGNTIYF.

This clonotype was seen ten or more times. The chain carries TRBV4-1 and TRBJ2-7; no definite D call. The germline V and J ends were trimmed by 1 base and 4 bases, with 5 bases remaining between them. Germline CDR1 reads MGHRA; CDR2 reads YSYEKL. CDR3 length equals 12 residues. The CDR3 sequence: CASSQGGYEQYF. In DNA, the CDR3 is TGCGCCAGCAGCCAAGGCGGATACGAGCAGTACTTC.

Only a few counts were recorded for this clonotype. The chain links TRBV29-1 to TRBJ1-1, with TRBD1 matching 9 bases. This CDR3 is 12 amino acids long. The V segment lost 1 base and the J segment 7 bases; nucleotides outside the gene matches: 1. Per the germline V gene, CDR1 is SQVTM and CDR2 is ANQGSEA. This CDR3 reads CSVEGDRDEAFF. The CDR3 DNA follows: TGCAGCGTTGAAGGGGACAGGGATGAAGCTTTCTTT.

The chain joins TRBV4-3 to TRBJ2-3; no reliable D call. This CDR3 has 12 amino acids. The V end lost 5 bases, the J end lost 6 bases, and 9 bases lay between the germline ends. The germline gives CDR1 LGHNA, CDR2 YSLEER. The CDR3 sequence: CASSLGVDTQYF. The CDR3 DNA is TGCGCCAGCAGCTTGGGTGTCGATACGCAGTATTTT.

Regarding this clonotype: This may stem from a read error, because a much larger clone lies one nucleotide away. The chain uses TRBV19 and TRBJ2-1, with a tentative D call TRBD2 (6 bases). The CDR3 runs 13 residues. Germline CDR1 is LNHDA and CDR2 is SQIVND (reference sequence). CDR3 sequence: CACSIRSGTQQFF. DNA of the CDR3: TGTGCCTGTAGTATTCGATCCGGGACTCAACAGTTCTTC.

This clonotype was detected ten times or more. The rearrangement joins TRBV20-1 to TRBJ2-7; 12 nucleotides align to TRBD2. Germline-derived CDR1 and CDR2 are DFQATT and SNEGSKA (reference sequence). Trimming at V came to 0 bases and at J to 4 bases, leaving 10 bases not matched to a gene. The CDR3 runs to 17 residues. The CDR3 protein is CSARDITSGGSGYEQYF. CDR3 in DNA: TGCAGTGCTAGAGATATCACTAGCGGGGGGAGTGGATACGAGCAGTACTTC.

CDR3 bases: TGTGCCAGCAGCCCCAGGGGTAGGTCACCCCTCCACTTT. Its protein is CASSPRGRSPLHF. The chain links TRBV7-2 to TRBJ1-6; TRBD1 might be the D (6 bases). CDR1 is SGHTA and CDR2 is FQGNSA in the germline V gene. Trimming removed 5 bases at V and 10 bases at J, with 12 bases between. This CDR3 spans 13 amino acids. The full variable domain, with the rest looked up from reference TRBV7-2 and TRBJ1-6, is GAGVSQSPSNKVTEKGKDVELRCDPISGHTALYWYRQSLGQGLEFLIYFQGNSAPDKSGLPSDRFSAERTGGSVSTLTIQRTQQEDSAVYLCASSPRGRSPLHFGNGTRLTVT.

This clonotype was detected many times. The rearrangement links TRBV30 to TRBJ2-5; tentatively, D is TRBD1 (6 bases). From germline, CDR1 is GTSNPN and CDR2 SVGIG (reference sequence). CDR3 length: 16 residues. The V and J ends lost 1 base and 2 bases respectively, with 17 bases between them. The CDR3 sequence is CAWSGRRGKTQETQYF. The CDR3 nucleotides are TGTGCCTGGAGTGGCCGCAGGGGTAAAACGCAAGAGACCCAGTACTTC.

In this sample, this clonotype turned up many times. This chain joins TRBV19 and TRBJ1-2, with 10 bases identical to TRBD1. The CDR3 is 16 residues long. The V segment lost 1 base and the J segment 4 bases; nucleotides outside the gene matches: 6. Germline values: CDR1 LNHDA, CDR2 SQIVND (reference sequence). The CDR3 nucleotides are TGTGCCAGTAGTATAGGATTGGACAGGGGGGCCTATGGCTACACCTTC. Amino acids: CASSIGLDRGAYGYTF.

V usage is TRBV6-5 and J usage is TRBJ1-5; 10 bases match TRBD1. The length of the CDR3 is 15 residues. The J segment lost 6 bases and the V segment lost 2 bases, leaving 4 bases of the junction unmatched. CDR1 is MNHEY and CDR2 is SVGAGI in the germline V gene. The CDR3 region is CASSYAGTGVQPQHF. Here the CDR3 DNA reads TGTGCCAGCAGTTACGCCGGGACAGGGGTTCAGCCCCAGCATTTT.